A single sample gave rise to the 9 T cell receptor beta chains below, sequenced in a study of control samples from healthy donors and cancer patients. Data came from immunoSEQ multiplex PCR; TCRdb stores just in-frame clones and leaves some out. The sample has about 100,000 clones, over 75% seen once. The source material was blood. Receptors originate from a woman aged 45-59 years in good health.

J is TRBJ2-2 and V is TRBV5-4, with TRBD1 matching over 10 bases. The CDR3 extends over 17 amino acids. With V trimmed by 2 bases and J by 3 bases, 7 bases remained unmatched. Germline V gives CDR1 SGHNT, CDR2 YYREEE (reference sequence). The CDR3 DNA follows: TGTGCCAGCAGCTTAGACAGGGGGCCGTGGTACACCGGGGAGCTGTTTTTT. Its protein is CASSLDRGPWYTGELFF.

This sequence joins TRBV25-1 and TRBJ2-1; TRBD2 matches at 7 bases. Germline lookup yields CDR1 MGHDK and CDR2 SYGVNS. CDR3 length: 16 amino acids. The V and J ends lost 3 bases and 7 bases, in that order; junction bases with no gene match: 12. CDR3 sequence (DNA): TGTGCCAGCAGTGACCCACTAGCGTCTGTGGGGAATGAGCAGTTCTTC. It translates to CASSDPLASVGNEQFF.

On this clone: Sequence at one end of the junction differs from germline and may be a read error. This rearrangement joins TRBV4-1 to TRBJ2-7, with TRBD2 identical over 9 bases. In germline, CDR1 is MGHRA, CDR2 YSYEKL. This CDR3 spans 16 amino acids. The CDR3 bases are TGCGCCAGCAGCCTCGAGACCGGGACTAGCTCCGACGAGCAGTACTTC. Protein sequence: CASSLETGTSSDEQYF.

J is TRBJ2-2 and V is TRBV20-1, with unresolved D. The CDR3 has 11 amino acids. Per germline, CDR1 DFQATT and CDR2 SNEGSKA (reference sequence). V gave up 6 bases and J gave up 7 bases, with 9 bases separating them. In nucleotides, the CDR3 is TGCAGTGCATCGAGGAGCGGGGAGCTGTTTTTT. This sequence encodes CSASRSGELFF.

The CDR3 reads CASSFRDRARGYTF. The CDR3 DNA reads TGTGCCAGCAGCTTCCGGGACAGGGCTCGCGGCTACACCTTC. The V and J genes are TRBV7-2 and TRBJ1-2, with 9 bases matching TRBD1. The CDR3 consists of 14 residues. J gave up 8 bases and V 3 bases, and 7 bases lay outside the gene matches. Germline CDR1 SGHTA, CDR2 FQGNSA. Combining the CDR3 with reference TRBV7-2 and TRBJ1-2 gives the whole variable domain GAGVSQSPSNKVTEKGKDVELRCDPISGHTALYWYRQSLGQGLEFLIYFQGNSAPDKSGLPSDRFSAERTGGSVSTLTIQRTQQEDSAVYLCASSFRDRARGYTFGSGTRLTVV.

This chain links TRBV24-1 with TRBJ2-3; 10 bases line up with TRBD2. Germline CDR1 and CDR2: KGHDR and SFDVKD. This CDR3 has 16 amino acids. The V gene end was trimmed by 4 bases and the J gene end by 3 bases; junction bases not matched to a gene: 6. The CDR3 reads CATSDPGTSATDTQYF. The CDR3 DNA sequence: TGTGCCACCAGTGACCCCGGGACTAGCGCGACAGATACGCAGTATTTT.

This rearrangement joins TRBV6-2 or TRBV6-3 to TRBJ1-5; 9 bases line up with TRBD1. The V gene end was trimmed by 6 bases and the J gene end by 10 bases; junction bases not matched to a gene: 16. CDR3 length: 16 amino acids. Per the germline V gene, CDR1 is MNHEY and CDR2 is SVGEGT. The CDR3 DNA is TGTGCCAGCAGGTACCGGGGACAGGGCCTAATCAATCCCCAGCATTTT. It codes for CASRYRGQGLINPQHF.

The CDR3: CASRGTARGYTF. The CDR3 DNA sequence: TGTGCCAGTAGAGGGACGGCGAGGGGCTACACCTTC. J is TRBJ1-2 and V is TRBV19; perhaps TRBD1 as D (5 bases). Germline CDR1 reads LNHDA; CDR2 reads SQIVND (reference sequence). Deletions cut 6 bases from V and 8 bases from J, with 13 bases between. The CDR3 consists of 12 residues.

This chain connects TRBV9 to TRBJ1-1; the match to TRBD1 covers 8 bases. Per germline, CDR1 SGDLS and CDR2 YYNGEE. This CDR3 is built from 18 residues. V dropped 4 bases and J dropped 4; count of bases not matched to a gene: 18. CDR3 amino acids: CASSTPRGADRVGTEAFF. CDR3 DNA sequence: TGTGCCAGCAGCACACCCCGAGGGGCGGACAGGGTTGGCACTGAAGCTTTCTTT.